The rows below give T cell receptor beta chains drawn from one sample of a study of control samples from healthy donors and cancer patients. Assay used: immunoSEQ multiplex PCR; TCRdb lists only in-frame clones, some missing. The profile shows 60,000 to 75,000 clones, approximately 90% of them singletons. The sample comprised PBMCs. All receptors come from a man between 60 and 75 years old with colorectal cancer. Each CDR3 is given with its conserved first and last residue. The order of the fields is V gene, CDR3 length, J gene, clone size, D gene, CDR3 DNA, CDR3 protein. D genes are given only for firm matches. Clone size is shown for a subset of rows, as once, few, many or a class of expanded clone.

>TRBV30|15|TRBJ1-4|-|TRBD1
TGTGCCTGGAGGGACCGACAGGGGGCGAATGAAAAACTGTTTTTT
CAWRDRQGANEKLFF
>TRBV6-5|13|TRBJ2-7|-|-
TGTGCCAGCAGCATCGACCCGCCCTACGAGCAGTACTTC
CASSIDPPYEQYF
>TRBV5-1|14|TRBJ2-2|-|TRBD1
TGCGCCAGCAAAGGGACAGTGACACCCGGGGAGCTGTTTTTT
CASKGTVTPGELFF
>TRBV18|14|TRBJ1-1|-|TRBD1
TGTGCCAGCTCACCACAGGGGGCGAACACTGAAGCTTTCTTT
CASSPQGANTEAFF
>TRBV7-9|13|TRBJ1-2|-|-
TGTGCCAGCAGTCTCGCCCGTGAATATGGCTACACCTTC
CASSLAREYGYTF
>TRBV10-2|11|TRBJ2-2|-|-
TGCGCCAGCGAGGGTGTCGGGGAGCTGTTTTTT
CASEGVGELFF
>TRBV21-1|18|TRBJ1-1|-|-
TGTGCCAGCAGCAAACTTGCGTGGAGGGACACTATGAACACTGAAGCTTTCTTT
CASSKLAWRDTMNTEAFF
>TRBV4-2|14|TRBJ1-2|few|-
TGTGCCAGCAGCCAAGATGTAGGGGGCTATGGCTACACCTTC
CASSQDVGGYGYTF
>TRBV9|12|TRBJ2-7|-|-
TGTGCCAGCAGCGGCCAGGGGGGCGAGCAGTACTTC
CASSGQGGEQYF
>TRBV5-1|16|TRBJ2-3|few|TRBD2
TGCGCCAGCAGACCAGCGGGGGCCCCCCTCGTGAATACGCAGTATTTT
CASRPAGAPLVNTQYF
>TRBV28|16|TRBJ2-1|-|-
TGTGCCAGCAGTACCCCGGGACACCAGTTGGACAATGAGCAGTTCTTC
CASSTPGHQLDNEQFF
>TRBV27|14|TRBJ1-3|few|TRBD1
TGTGCCAGCAGACGGACAGGGTCTGGAAACACCATATATTTT
CASRRTGSGNTIYF
>TRBV5-4|15|TRBJ1-1|-|-
TGTGCCAGCAGCTTAGGAGACCTCATGAACACTGAAGCTTTCTTT
CASSLGDLMNTEAFF
>TRBV7-9|14|TRBJ2-3|-|TRBD1
TGTGCCAGCAGCTCGACAGGGTCGACAGATACGCAGTATTTT
CASSSTGSTDTQYF
>TRBV10-1|13|TRBJ2-1|-|-
TGCGCCAGCAGTGACCAGGATTACAATGAGCAGTTCTTC
CASSDQDYNEQFF
>TRBV9|14|TRBJ2-3|-|TRBD1
TGTGCCAGCAGCGTAAGGGACAGGGCAGATACGCAGTATTTT
CASSVRDRADTQYF
>TRBV9|13|TRBJ2-3|-|-
TGTGCCAGCAGCGTAGCTCCGGGGGATACGCAGTATTTT
CASSVAPGDTQYF
>TRBV7-2|15|TRBJ2-7|-|TRBD1
TGTGCCAGCAGCCCTCGACAGGGGATAGCCTACGAGCAGTACTTC
CASSPRQGIAYEQYF
>TRBV7-2|14|TRBJ2-7|-|-
TGTGCCAGCAGCTTAGTGCTAGAAACCTACGAGCAGTACTTC
CASSLVLETYEQYF
>TRBV5-4|14|TRBJ2-2|-|-
TGTGCCAGCAGCTTGTTAGGGGGGGCCGGGGAGCTGTTTTTT
CASSLLGGAGELFF
>TRBV5-1|15|TRBJ2-1|-|-
TGCGCCAGCAGCCCAAGGGTGGGGGATTACAATGAGCAGTTCTTC
CASSPRVGDYNEQFF
>TRBV7-3|16|TRBJ2-3|-|TRBD2
TGTGCCAGCAGCTTCTCAGCGGGGGGGCAGACAGATACGCAGTATTTT
CASSFSAGGQTDTQYF
>TRBV4-3|14|TRBJ2-7|-|-
TGCGCCAGCAGCCAGCGTCGTGGGGGGTACGAGCAGTACTTC
CASSQRRGGYEQYF
>TRBV5-1|14|TRBJ2-7|-|-
TGCGCCAGCAGGGGGTTTACGAGCTCCTACGAGCAGTACTTC
CASRGFTSSYEQYF
>TRBV18|13|TRBJ2-3|-|-
TGTGCCAGCTCACCCCTAGGGGCAGATACGCAGTATTTT
CASSPLGADTQYF
>TRBV29-1|13|TRBJ1-4|-|-
TGCAGCGAAGTGGGACCCCCTAATGAAAAACTGTTTTTT
CSEVGPPNEKLFF
>TRBV6-1|14|TRBJ1-5|once|-
TGTGCCAGCAGTGAGGGGGGAGGCAATCAGCCCCAGCATTTT
CASSEGGGNQPQHF
>TRBV7-9|14|TRBJ2-7|-|TRBD2
TGTGCCAGCAGCTGGTCGGGACTAACAGGCGAGCAGTACTTC
CASSWSGLTGEQYF
>TRBV9|14|TRBJ2-7|-|TRBD1
TGTGCCAGCAGCCTCACAGGGGGCACCTACGAGCAGTACTTC
CASSLTGGTYEQYF
>TRBV19|15|TRBJ2-3|-|-
TGTGCCAGTAGTCCCCTAAATCCAAGGACAGATACGCAGTATTTT
CASSPLNPRTDTQYF